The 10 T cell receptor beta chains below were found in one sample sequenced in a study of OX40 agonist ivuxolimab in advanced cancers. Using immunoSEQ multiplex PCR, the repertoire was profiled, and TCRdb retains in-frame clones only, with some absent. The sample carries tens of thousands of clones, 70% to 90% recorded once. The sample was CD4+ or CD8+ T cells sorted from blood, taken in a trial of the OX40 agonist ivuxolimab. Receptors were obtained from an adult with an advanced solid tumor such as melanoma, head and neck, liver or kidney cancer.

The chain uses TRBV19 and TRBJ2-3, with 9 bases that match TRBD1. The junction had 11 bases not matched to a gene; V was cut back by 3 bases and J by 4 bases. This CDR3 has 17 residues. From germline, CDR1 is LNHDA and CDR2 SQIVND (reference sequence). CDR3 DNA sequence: TGTGCCAGTAGTATCGCCCCTGGACAGGGGATTTCAGATACGCAGTATTTT. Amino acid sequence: CASSIAPGQGISDTQYF.

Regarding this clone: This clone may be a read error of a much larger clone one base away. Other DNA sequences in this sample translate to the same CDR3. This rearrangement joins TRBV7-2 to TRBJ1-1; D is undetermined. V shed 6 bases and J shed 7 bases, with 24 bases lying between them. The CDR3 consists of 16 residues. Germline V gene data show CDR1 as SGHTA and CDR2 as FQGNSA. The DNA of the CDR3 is TGTGCCAGCAGTTTATCCCCTCCCCCGATGAGGAGTGAAGCTTTCTTT. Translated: CASSLSPPPMRSEAFF.

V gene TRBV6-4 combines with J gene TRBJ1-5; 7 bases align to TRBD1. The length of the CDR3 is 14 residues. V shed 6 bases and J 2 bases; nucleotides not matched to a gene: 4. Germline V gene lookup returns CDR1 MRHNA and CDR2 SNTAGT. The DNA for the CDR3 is TGTGCCAGCAGCCCCACAGGGGGCAATCAGCCCCAGCATTTT. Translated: CASSPTGGNQPQHF.

CDR3 amino acids: CASSAETGLLTGELFF. The CDR3 DNA is TGTGCCAGCAGTGCTGAGACGGGACTCCTAACCGGGGAGCTGTTTTTT. This chain links TRBV2 with TRBJ2-2; maybe TRBD2 (6 bases). Trimming took 4 bases from V and 5 from J, leaving 17 bases between them. The CDR3 spans 16 residues. The germline gives CDR1 SNHLY, CDR2 FYNNEI.

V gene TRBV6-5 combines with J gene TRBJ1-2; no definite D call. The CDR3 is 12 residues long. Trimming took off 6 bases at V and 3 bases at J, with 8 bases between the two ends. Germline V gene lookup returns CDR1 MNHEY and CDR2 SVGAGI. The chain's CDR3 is CASRTEYYGYTF. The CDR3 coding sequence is TGTGCCAGCAGAACTGAGTACTATGGCTACACCTTC.

CDR3 in amino acids: CASSLNTWDRNEQFF. DNA of the CDR3: TGTGCCAGCAGTTTAAATACGTGGGACAGGAATGAGCAGTTCTTC. The chain links TRBV27 to TRBJ2-1, with 8 bases matching TRBD1. J lost 7 bases, V lost 2 bases, and 7 bases had no gene match. The germline V gene encodes CDR1 MNHEY and CDR2 SMNVEV (reference sequence). This CDR3 has 15 amino acids.

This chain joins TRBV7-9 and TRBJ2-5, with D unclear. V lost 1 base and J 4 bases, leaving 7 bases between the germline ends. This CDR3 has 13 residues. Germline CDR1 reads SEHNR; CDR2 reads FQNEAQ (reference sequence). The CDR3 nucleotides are TGTGCCAGCAGCTTAGAGGTCAGAGAGACCCAGTACTTC. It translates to CASSLEVRETQYF. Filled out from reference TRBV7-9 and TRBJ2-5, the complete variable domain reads DTGVSQNPRHKITKRGQNVTFRCDPISEHNRLYWYRQTLGQGPEFLTYFQNEAQLEKSRLLSDRFSAERPKGSFSTLEIQRTEQGDSAMYLCASSLEVRETQYFGPGTRLLVL.

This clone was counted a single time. CDR3 DNA sequence: TGTGCCAGCAGCGAACCGGGACAGGGGATATCTGGAGCTTTCTTT. Encoded protein: CASSEPGQGISGAFF. The chain carries TRBV6-1 and TRBJ1-1; 10 bases are a match to TRBD1. Trimming at V came to 6 bases and at J to 10 bases, leaving 14 bases not matched to a gene. There are 15 residues in the CDR3. Germline V gene lookup returns CDR1 MNHNS and CDR2 SASEGT.

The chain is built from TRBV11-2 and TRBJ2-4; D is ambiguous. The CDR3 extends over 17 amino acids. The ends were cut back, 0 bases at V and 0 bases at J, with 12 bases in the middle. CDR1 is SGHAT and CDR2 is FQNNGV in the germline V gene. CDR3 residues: CASSLDVRLAAKNIQYF. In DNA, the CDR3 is TGTGCCAGCAGCTTAGATGTAAGGCTCGCAGCCAAAAACATTCAGTACTTC.

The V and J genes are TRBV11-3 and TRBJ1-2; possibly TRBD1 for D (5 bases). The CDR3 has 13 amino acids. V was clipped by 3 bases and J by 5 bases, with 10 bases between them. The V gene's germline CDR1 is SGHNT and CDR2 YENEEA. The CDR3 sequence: CASSFLEGYGYTF. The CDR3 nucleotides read TGTGCCAGCAGCTTTTTGGAGGGGTATGGCTACACCTTC.